This is a list of T cell receptor beta chains from one sample in a study of pediatric ulcerative colitis. Sequencing used immunoSEQ multiplex PCR; TCRdb keeps in-frame clones, though not all of them. Among approximately 40,000 clones listed, 60% to 75% were seen once. The specimen sequenced was gut tissue. The receptors derive from a boy aged 5-17 years with severe ulcerative colitis. CDR3s include the opening cysteine and the closing phenylalanine or tryptophan. The order of the fields is CDR3 protein, CDR3 DNA, J gene, clone size, D gene, V gene. D genes are given only for firm matches. Clone size is shown for a subset of rows, as once, few, many or a class of expanded clone.

CSASTRTEAFF,TGCAGTGCTAGTACCAGGACTGAAGCTTTCTTT,TRBJ1-1,few,NA,TRBV20-1
CASRKMNTEAFF,TGCGCCAGCAGAAAGATGAACACTGAAGCTTTCTTT,TRBJ1-1,NA,NA,TRBV5-1
CASSPRDYQRGETQYF,TGTGCCAGCAGCCCCCGGGACTACCAGAGGGGAGAGACCCAGTACTTC,TRBJ2-5,NA,TRBD2,TRBV9
CASSFPGGGIGANVLTF,TGTGCCAGCAGCTTCCCGGGAGGGGGTATTGGGGCCAACGTCCTGACTTTC,TRBJ2-6,once,TRBD2,TRBV5-4
CASSGGGAEAFF,TGTGCCAGCAGCGGAGGGGGTGCTGAAGCTTTCTTT,TRBJ1-1,NA,NA,TRBV9
CASSKATDSNQPQHF,TGTGCCAGCAGTAAAGCGACAGATAGCAATCAGCCCCAGCATTTT,TRBJ1-5,NA,NA,TRBV25-1
CASSATGGELYEQYF,TGTGCCAGCAGCGCGACAGGGGGCGAGTTGTACGAGCAGTACTTC,TRBJ2-7,once,TRBD1,TRBV11-2
CASSRGRLQAFF,TGTGCCAGCAGCCGCGGACGGCTCCAAGCTTTCTTT,TRBJ1-1,NA,NA,TRBV28
CASSGLGGPFVGNTEAFF,TGCGCCAGCAGCGGCCTTGGGGGGCCTTTTGTGGGGAACACTGAAGCTTTCTTT,TRBJ1-1,NA,NA,TRBV5-1
CASRRRDINQPQHF,TGTGCCAGCAGGCGCCGGGACATCAATCAGCCCCAGCATTTT,TRBJ1-5,NA,NA,TRBV6-5
CASSQVSRTETYNEQFF,TGTGCCAGCAGCCAAGTATCCAGGACGGAGACCTACAATGAGCAGTTCTTC,TRBJ2-1,once,NA,TRBV7-9
CASRFNNRYNSPLHF,TGTGCCAGCAGATTCAACAACAGGTATAATTCACCCCTCCACTTT,TRBJ1-6,NA,NA,TRBV28
CASSPPGRTNTEAFF,TGTGCCAGCAGTCCCCCGGGACGGACAAACACTGAAGCTTTCTTT,TRBJ1-1,NA,NA,TRBV25-1
CASGPMDSSYNEQFF,TGTGCTAGTGGTCCCATGGACAGCTCCTACAATGAGCAGTTCTTC,TRBJ2-1,NA,NA,TRBV12-5
CASSPGLVGEQFF,TGTGCCAGCAGCCCGGGACTAGTGGGCGAGCAGTTCTTC,TRBJ2-1,NA,TRBD2,TRBV9
CASRGTYYEQYF,TGTGCCAGCAGGGGGACATACTACGAGCAGTACTTC,TRBJ2-7,once,NA,TRBV27
CASSLARGYTEAFF,TGTGCCAGCAGCTTAGCCAGGGGATATACTGAAGCTTTCTTT,TRBJ1-1,NA,NA,TRBV11-2
CASSVVGGTAGTEAFF,TGTGCCAGCAGCGTAGTAGGAGGGACGGCGGGGACTGAAGCTTTCTTT,TRBJ1-1,NA,NA,TRBV9
CASSIDTTGNTEAFF,TGTGCCAGTAGTATAGATACGACGGGGAACACTGAAGCTTTCTTT,TRBJ1-1,few,NA,TRBV19
CASSPPGVPAAFF,TGTGCCAGCAGTCCCCCTGGGGTTCCAGCAGCTTTCTTT,TRBJ1-1,NA,NA,TRBV6-5